The TCR beta chain under discussion was sequenced for a study of T cell responses to AZD1222 COVID-19 vaccine (dated by TCRdb to about 2021). General notes on the study: A total of about 240 trial participants underwent TCR sequencing, of whom 207 received two doses of AZD1222 and about 25 received two doses of the MenACWY control vaccine. Enrollment into the trials was organized by age into subgroups of 18-55, 56-69 and 70-plus years, and those subgroups contained approximately 150, 30 and 60 TCR-sequenced participants, respectively. What the authors observed across the whole study: Because no samples from the day 14 peak response were available, repertoires could be characterized only after the peak T cell response. Vaccine-associated CD4 TCRs spanned the whole spike protein, with dominant responses in regions 160-218 and 743-854. Conclusions about previously exposed vaccinees were limited because only six AZD1222 recipients were SARS-CoV-2 seropositive at baseline. Most participants were white British and females outnumbered males, and the authors suggested that clonal diversity may have been underestimated. Epitopes outside the regions mutated in the B.1.351 and B.1.1.7 variants were reportedly recognized by nearly half of the unique spike-specific TCRs. In the small 56-69-year group, the increase in depth fell short of significance, most likely because of low power. A significant rise in spike-specific TCR breadth and depth was observed after two AZD1222 doses relative to day 0 and relative to MenACWY recipients.

The intended sense of this specimen's time point label: about 28 days (+/-7) after the second vaccine dose. Because spike-specific TCR depth and breadth did not differ between the two schedules, AZD1222 recipients who got a second dose at roughly 4 weeks were pooled with those who got a second dose at roughly 12 weeks. Vaccinee samples came from UK trials COV001 and COV002, including a single-blind randomized controlled phase 2/3 trial of AZD1222 (ChAdOx1 nCoV-19) in healthy adults. For TCRbeta chain sequencing, PBMC samples were collected from trial participants at day 0 and at day 28 after the second dose. Per the germline V gene (reference sequence), SEHNR is the CDR1 and FQNEAQ is the CDR2. V has 6 bases trimmed and J has 3 bases trimmed; junction bases matching no gene number 12. The CDR3 contains 16 residues, cysteine and phenylalanine counted. Solely the CDR3 DNA is kept, with 48 bases framed from the first base.

As to this clone: There is no known antigen for this receptor. Base quality data are lacking; no much larger clone is found one base away.

The CDR3 regions of human TCRbeta chains were analyzed by immunosequencing. Processing in the source paper ran as follows. Repertoire TCRs were matched against a reference library of SARS-CoV-2-specific TCRs generated with the MIRA antigen-specificity platform. Breadth meant the fraction of unique TCRs that were SARS-CoV-2-associated, whereas depth meant the fraction of total T cells that were SARS-CoV-2-associated. Using the MIRA data, each spike-specific TCR was mapped to the spike region that the TCR reacts to and placed in a CD4 or CD8 class. Log10-transformed breadth and depth values were compared by one-way ANOVA with Sidak's multiple comparisons tests. TCRdb provides this immuneACCESS table in a form limited to in-frame rearrangements. Some clones are lacking; in checked studies, under half of them reflect an unresolved V gene, and why the rest are absent is not known. Clone size and V and J calls were adopted from that table, with D and trimming inferred from the DNA. Recorded for this sample are roughly 120,000 clones; around 93% of them occurred a single time. The leading ten clones occupy 5% of the sample.

This receptor was identified in an adult who received the AZD1222 COVID-19 vaccine. Sequences were derived from peripheral blood, sampled 28 days after the second AZD1222 dose. The rearranged chain carries TRBV7-9 and TRBJ2-7; 9 middle bases align to TRBD2. CDR3 loop: CASSSQSSGSIYEQYF. The nucleotide sequence reads as follows: TGTGCCAGCAGTTCTCAAAGTAGCGGGAGTATCTACGAGCAGTACTTC.